Listed below are T cell receptor beta chains from one sample, sequenced in a study of cytomegalovirus exposure and HLA in healthy donors. Repertoires were generated with immunoSEQ multiplex PCR, while TCRdb's copy carries only in-frame clones and drops some. The repertoire holds more than 45,000 clones, approximately 82% seen once, with 2.9% in the top ten. The source material was PBMCs. These receptor sequences come from a middle-aged man in good health and CMV-seronegative. CDR3s include the opening cysteine and the closing phenylalanine or tryptophan. The order of the fields is CDR3 protein, V gene, clone size, J gene. Some rows mark clone size as missing; the rest say once, few, many or name a class of expanded clone.

CDR3 protein: CASSPGRVFNEQYF
V gene: TRBV18
clone size: NA
J gene: TRBJ2-7

CDR3 protein: CASRDRGYLNTEAFF
V gene: TRBV2
clone size: once
J gene: TRBJ1-1

CDR3 protein: CASSDRAKSTDTQYF
V gene: TRBV10-1
clone size: few
J gene: TRBJ2-3

CDR3 protein: CASSWRSSGFLYF
V gene: TRBV6-5
clone size: NA
J gene: TRBJ2-5

CDR3 protein: CANSIQSGTETQYF
V gene: TRBV2
clone size: NA
J gene: TRBJ2-5

CDR3 protein: CASSVSGGGSNQPQHF
V gene: TRBV19
clone size: NA
J gene: TRBJ1-5

CDR3 protein: CASSLALGGGFTEAFF
V gene: TRBV7-2
clone size: NA
J gene: TRBJ1-1

CDR3 protein: CASSRDREVHEQYF
V gene: TRBV6-1
clone size: few
J gene: TRBJ2-7

CDR3 protein: CASSSGTGSYGYTF
V gene: TRBV6-5
clone size: NA
J gene: TRBJ1-2

CDR3 protein: CASSLFGGAPGRSPLHF
V gene: TRBV27
clone size: NA
J gene: TRBJ1-6

CDR3 protein: CASSLVAAGFSYEQYF
V gene: TRBV5-6
clone size: NA
J gene: TRBJ2-7

CDR3 protein: CASSTGQVGGEKLFF
V gene: TRBV5-1
clone size: NA
J gene: TRBJ1-4

CDR3 protein: CASSTSGVLGDTQYF
V gene: TRBV6-4
clone size: NA
J gene: TRBJ2-3

CDR3 protein: CASTWGAGLPSETQYF
V gene: TRBV28
clone size: NA
J gene: TRBJ2-5

CDR3 protein: CASSEYPVGGQETQYF
V gene: TRBV10-1
clone size: NA
J gene: TRBJ2-5

CDR3 protein: CASARGGAYNEQFF
V gene: TRBV6-5
clone size: NA
J gene: TRBJ2-1

CDR3 protein: CASSLGQGWAANEKLFF
V gene: TRBV4-3
clone size: NA
J gene: TRBJ1-4

CDR3 protein: CASSQDLRGGELFF
V gene: TRBV4-3
clone size: NA
J gene: TRBJ2-2

CDR3 protein: CASSHSGGGNEQFF
V gene: TRBV7-2
clone size: NA
J gene: TRBJ2-1

CDR3 protein: CASRKGLYSYTF
V gene: TRBV28
clone size: NA
J gene: TRBJ1-2

CDR3 protein: CATYGGVAYEQYF
V gene: TRBV10-3
clone size: NA
J gene: TRBJ2-7

CDR3 protein: CASSSSVSGGPLREYF
V gene: TRBV28
clone size: NA
J gene: TRBJ2-7

CDR3 protein: CASSLKQGIYNSPLHF
V gene: TRBV7-8
clone size: NA
J gene: TRBJ1-6

CDR3 protein: CASSQDPGQGSYEQYF
V gene: TRBV4-1
clone size: NA
J gene: NA

CDR3 protein: CASMPGQGGYNYGYTF
V gene: TRBV6-6
clone size: NA
J gene: TRBJ1-2

CDR3 protein: CASGGGRDQETQYF
V gene: TRBV2
clone size: NA
J gene: TRBJ2-5

CDR3 protein: CASSPRGDYRNIQYF
V gene: TRBV18
clone size: NA
J gene: TRBJ2-4

CDR3 protein: CASSKGGELEGNSYGYTF
V gene: TRBV21-1
clone size: NA
J gene: TRBJ1-2

CDR3 protein: CASSLVGGEQFF
V gene: TRBV5-5
clone size: NA
J gene: TRBJ2-1

CDR3 protein: CASSFRTGWIYGYTF
V gene: TRBV27
clone size: NA
J gene: TRBJ1-2

CDR3 protein: CATSSNREEQYF
V gene: TRBV15
clone size: NA
J gene: TRBJ2-7

CDR3 protein: CATSRDSETQYF
V gene: TRBV15
clone size: NA
J gene: TRBJ2-5

CDR3 protein: CASSRGGGANTGELFF
V gene: TRBV7-3
clone size: NA
J gene: TRBJ2-2

CDR3 protein: CASSARAYGYTF
V gene: TRBV2
clone size: NA
J gene: TRBJ1-2

CDR3 protein: CASSELAGGQETQYF
V gene: TRBV6-1
clone size: NA
J gene: TRBJ2-5

CDR3 protein: CASSPSGGDRPYEQYF
V gene: TRBV27
clone size: NA
J gene: TRBJ2-7

CDR3 protein: CASTSAGLTYNEQFF
V gene: TRBV11-2
clone size: once
J gene: TRBJ2-1

CDR3 protein: CASSREGGHSTDTQYF
V gene: TRBV9
clone size: NA
J gene: TRBJ2-3

CDR3 protein: CASSYRLAGGSTDTQYF
V gene: TRBV2
clone size: NA
J gene: TRBJ2-3

CDR3 protein: CASSSGTGGLTGELFF
V gene: TRBV7-6
clone size: NA
J gene: TRBJ2-2

CDR3 protein: CASSPFSGGAATQYF
V gene: TRBV6-6
clone size: NA
J gene: TRBJ2-5

CDR3 protein: CASRSGSSYEQYF
V gene: TRBV19
clone size: NA
J gene: TRBJ2-7

CDR3 protein: CASTGQVYEQYF
V gene: TRBV6-5
clone size: NA
J gene: TRBJ2-7

CDR3 protein: CASSLAKTSGTYEQYF
V gene: TRBV5-4
clone size: NA
J gene: TRBJ2-7

CDR3 protein: CASSSQGAGNQPQHF
V gene: TRBV27
clone size: NA
J gene: TRBJ1-5

CDR3 protein: CASSSRVGGNTIYF
V gene: TRBV9
clone size: once
J gene: TRBJ1-3

CDR3 protein: CAWRGLADTGELFF
V gene: TRBV30
clone size: NA
J gene: TRBJ2-2

CDR3 protein: CASKYREFSNQPQHF
V gene: TRBV2
clone size: NA
J gene: TRBJ1-5

CDR3 protein: CASFRGTVQETQYF
V gene: TRBV5-6
clone size: NA
J gene: TRBJ2-5

CDR3 protein: CASRDWKDRNTEAFF
V gene: TRBV28
clone size: once
J gene: TRBJ1-1

CDR3 protein: CASSVSSRSYNEQFF
V gene: TRBV5-1
clone size: NA
J gene: TRBJ2-1

CDR3 protein: CASSSRQGHEQYF
V gene: TRBV27
clone size: NA
J gene: TRBJ2-7

CDR3 protein: CASSLTGYQETQYF
V gene: TRBV5-1
clone size: NA
J gene: TRBJ2-5

CDR3 protein: CAWRSVGSYGYTF
V gene: TRBV30
clone size: once
J gene: TRBJ1-2